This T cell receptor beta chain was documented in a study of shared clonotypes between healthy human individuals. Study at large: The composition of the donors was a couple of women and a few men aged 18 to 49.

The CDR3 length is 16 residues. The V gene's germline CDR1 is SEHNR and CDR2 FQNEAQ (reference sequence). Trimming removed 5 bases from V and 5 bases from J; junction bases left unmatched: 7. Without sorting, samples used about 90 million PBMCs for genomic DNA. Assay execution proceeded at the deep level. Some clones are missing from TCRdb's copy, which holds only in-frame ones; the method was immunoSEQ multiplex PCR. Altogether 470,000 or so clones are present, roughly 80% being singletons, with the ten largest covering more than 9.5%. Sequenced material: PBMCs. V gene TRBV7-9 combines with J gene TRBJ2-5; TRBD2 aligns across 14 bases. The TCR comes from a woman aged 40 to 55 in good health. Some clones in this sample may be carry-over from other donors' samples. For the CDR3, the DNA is TGTGCCAGCAGCCCGGGGACTAGCGGGAGCGTTGAGACCCAGTACTTC. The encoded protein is CASSPGTSGSVETQYF.